This T cell receptor beta chain derives from a study of T cell repertoires in cytomegalovirus infection. Across the whole study: CMV epitopes, recently identified HLA-C-restricted and well-studied HLA-B-restricted, were used. An indication of both CMV infection and matching HLA type came from public TCR beta signatures.

Trimming cost V 4 bases and J 7 bases, with 10 bases left between them. This CDR3 has 13 residues. Per germline, CDR1 MNHGY and CDR2 SAAAGT. TCRdb ran MiXCR on the reads and lists one entry per CDR3 protein. The profile covers 700,000 to 950,000 distinct CDR3 sequences, with approximately 30% appearing a single time and 9.5% to 15% taken by the ten largest. Study-level points and caveats: The ex vivo response was dominated by HLA-C-restricted CMV-specific TCR beta clonotypes. Pooled public TCR beta family frequency picked out CMV carriers with the relevant HLA.

About this clonotype: Its cognate antigen is unknown.

The chain recombines TRBV6-8 with TRBJ2-2, with D possibly matching TRBD1 (7 bases). This receptor was identified in a human donor in good health (CMV status not recorded). Some clones in this sample may be carry-over from other donors' samples. Here the sequenced sample was cultured CD8+ T cells from PBMCs, taken from culture after CMV antigen stimulation. The CDR3 DNA sequence: TGTGCCAGCAGTTCAGGGGGGATCGGGGAGCTGTTTTTT. The encoded protein is CASSSGGIGELFF.